The TCR beta chain under discussion was sequenced for a study of technical replicates of blood from a handful of donors. Profiling relied on immunoSEQ multiplex PCR, and the TCRdb table lists in-frame clones only, not all of them. The top ten hold approximately 0.2% of the sample, which has over 65,000 clones, approximately 97% seen once. V lost 4 bases and J 6 bases, leaving 14 bases between the germline ends. Germline assignment: CDR1 GTSNPN and CDR2 SVGIG (reference sequence). The CDR3 sequence is 13 residues long. Sequenced input: T cells isolated from PBMCs. The sequence was collected from a human donor in good health. V usage is TRBV30 and J usage is TRBJ2-3; possibly TRBD1 for D (6 bases). CDR3: CAWKQGRRDTQYF. Here the CDR3 DNA reads TGTGCCTGGAAACAGGGTAGGCGCGATACGCAGTATTTT.